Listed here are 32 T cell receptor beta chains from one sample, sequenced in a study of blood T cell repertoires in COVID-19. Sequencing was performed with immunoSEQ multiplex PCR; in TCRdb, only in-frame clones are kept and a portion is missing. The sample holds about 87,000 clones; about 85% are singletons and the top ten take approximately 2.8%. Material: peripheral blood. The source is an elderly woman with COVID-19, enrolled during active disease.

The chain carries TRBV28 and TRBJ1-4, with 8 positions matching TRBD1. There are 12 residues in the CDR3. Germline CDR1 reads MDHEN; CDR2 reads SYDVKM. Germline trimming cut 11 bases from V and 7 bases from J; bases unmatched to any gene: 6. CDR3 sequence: CASGGAGEKLFF. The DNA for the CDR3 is TGTGCCTCAGGGGGCGCGGGTGAAAAACTGTTTTTT.

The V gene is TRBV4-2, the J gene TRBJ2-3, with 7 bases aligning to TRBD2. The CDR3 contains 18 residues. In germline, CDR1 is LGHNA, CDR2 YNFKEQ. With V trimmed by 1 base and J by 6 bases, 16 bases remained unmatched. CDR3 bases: TGTGCCAGCAGCCAAGGATTTCCGGGACCACTCGGGGGGGATACGCAGTATTTT. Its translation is CASSQGFPGPLGGDTQYF.

CDR3 sequence: CASSRLAGGGQETQYF. CDR3 bases: TGTGCCAGCAGTCGACTAGCGGGAGGGGGGCAAGAGACCCAGTACTTC. The chain joins TRBV28 to TRBJ2-5; 14 bases match TRBD2. This CDR3 comprises 16 residues. Trimming at V came to 5 bases and at J to 2 bases, leaving 4 bases not matched to a gene. Germline V gene lookup returns CDR1 MDHEN and CDR2 SYDVKM.

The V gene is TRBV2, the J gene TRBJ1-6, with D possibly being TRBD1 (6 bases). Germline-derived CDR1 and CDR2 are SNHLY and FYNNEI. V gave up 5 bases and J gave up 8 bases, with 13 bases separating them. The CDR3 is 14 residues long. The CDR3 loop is CASSKQGMDSPLHF. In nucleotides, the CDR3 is TGTGCCAGCAGTAAACAGGGTATGGATTCACCCCTCCACTTT. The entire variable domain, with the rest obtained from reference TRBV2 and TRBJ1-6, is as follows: EPEVTQTPSHQVTQMGQEVILRCVPISNHLYFYWYRQILGQKVEFLVSFYNNEISEKSEIFDDQFSVERPDGSNFTLKIRSTKLEDSAMYFCASSKQGMDSPLHFGNGTRLTVT.

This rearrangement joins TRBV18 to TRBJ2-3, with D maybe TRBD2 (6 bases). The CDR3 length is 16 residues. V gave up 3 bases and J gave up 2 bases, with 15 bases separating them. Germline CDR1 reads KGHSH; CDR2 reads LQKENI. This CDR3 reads CASSPTTSTATDTQYF. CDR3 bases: TGTGCCAGCTCACCCACGACTAGTACCGCCACAGATACGCAGTATTTT.

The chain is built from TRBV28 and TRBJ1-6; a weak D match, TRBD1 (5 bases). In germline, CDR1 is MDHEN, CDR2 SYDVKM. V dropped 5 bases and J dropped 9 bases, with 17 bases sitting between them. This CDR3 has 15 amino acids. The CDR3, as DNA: TGTGCCAGCAGTCCCCCGGGGGGGAATGGTTCACCCCTCCACTTT. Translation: CASSPPGGNGSPLHF.

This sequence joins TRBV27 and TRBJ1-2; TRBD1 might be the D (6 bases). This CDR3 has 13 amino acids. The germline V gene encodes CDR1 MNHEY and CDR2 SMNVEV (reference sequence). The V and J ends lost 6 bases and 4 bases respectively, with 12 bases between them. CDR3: CASSIQGTYGYTF. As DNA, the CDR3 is TGTGCCAGCAGCATCCAGGGGACCTATGGCTACACCTTC.

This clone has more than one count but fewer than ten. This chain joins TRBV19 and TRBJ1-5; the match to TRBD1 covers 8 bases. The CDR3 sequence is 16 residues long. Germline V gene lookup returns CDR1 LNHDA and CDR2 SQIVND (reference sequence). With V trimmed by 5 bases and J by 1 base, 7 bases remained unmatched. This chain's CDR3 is CASSANRGVSNQPQHF. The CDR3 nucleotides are TGTGCCAGTAGTGCTAACAGGGGGGTGAGCAATCAGCCCCAGCATTTT.

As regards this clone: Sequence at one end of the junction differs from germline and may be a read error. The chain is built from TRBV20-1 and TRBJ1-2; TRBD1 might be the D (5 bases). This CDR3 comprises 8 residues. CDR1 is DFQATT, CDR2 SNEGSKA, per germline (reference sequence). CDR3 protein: CSALGGAF. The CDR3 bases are TGCAGTGCTCTGGGGGGTGCCTTC.

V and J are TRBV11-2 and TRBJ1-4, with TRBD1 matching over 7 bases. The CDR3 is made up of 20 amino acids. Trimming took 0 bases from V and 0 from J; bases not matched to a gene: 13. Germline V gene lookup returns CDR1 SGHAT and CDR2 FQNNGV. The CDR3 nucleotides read TGTGCCAGCAGCTTAGATCTTTGGGGTAACAGGGGACCAACTAATGAAAAACTGTTTTTT. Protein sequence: CASSLDLWGNRGPTNEKLFF.

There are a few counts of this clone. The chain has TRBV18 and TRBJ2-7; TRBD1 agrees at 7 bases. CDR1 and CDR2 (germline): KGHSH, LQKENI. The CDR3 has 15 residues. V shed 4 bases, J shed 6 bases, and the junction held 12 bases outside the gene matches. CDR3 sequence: CASSLRQGGDSEQYF. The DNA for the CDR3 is TGTGCCAGCTCACTCCGACAGGGTGGTGATAGCGAGCAGTACTTC.

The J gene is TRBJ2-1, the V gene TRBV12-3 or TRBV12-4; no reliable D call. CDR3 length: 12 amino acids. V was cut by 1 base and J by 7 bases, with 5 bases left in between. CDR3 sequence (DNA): TGTGCCAGCAGTTTAGTTCGGAATGAGCAGTTCTTC. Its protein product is CASSLVRNEQFF.

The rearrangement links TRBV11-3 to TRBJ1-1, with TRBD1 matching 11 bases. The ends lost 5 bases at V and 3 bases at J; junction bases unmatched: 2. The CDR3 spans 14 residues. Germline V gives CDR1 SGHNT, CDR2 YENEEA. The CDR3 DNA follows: TGTGCCAGCAGCATGGGACAGGGGGACACTGAAGCTTTCTTT. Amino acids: CASSMGQGDTEAFF. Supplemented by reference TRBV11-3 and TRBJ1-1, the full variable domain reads EAGVVQSPRYKIIEKKQPVAFWCNPISGHNTLYWYLQNLGQGPELLIRYENEEAVDDSQLPKDRFSAERLKGVDSTLKIQPAELGDSAVYLCASSMGQGDTEAFFGQGTRLTVV.

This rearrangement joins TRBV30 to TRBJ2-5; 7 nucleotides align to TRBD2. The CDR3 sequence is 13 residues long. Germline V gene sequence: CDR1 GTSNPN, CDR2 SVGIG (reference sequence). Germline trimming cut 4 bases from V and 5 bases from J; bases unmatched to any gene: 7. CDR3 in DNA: TGTGCCTGGAATTTCGGGGGAGGGGAGACCCAGTACTTC. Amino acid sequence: CAWNFGGGETQYF.

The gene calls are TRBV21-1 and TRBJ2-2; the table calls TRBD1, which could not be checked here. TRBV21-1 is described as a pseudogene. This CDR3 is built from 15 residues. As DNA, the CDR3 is TGTGCCAGCAGTCCCAGACAGGAGAACACCGGGGAGCTGTTTTTT. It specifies CASSPRQENTGELFF.

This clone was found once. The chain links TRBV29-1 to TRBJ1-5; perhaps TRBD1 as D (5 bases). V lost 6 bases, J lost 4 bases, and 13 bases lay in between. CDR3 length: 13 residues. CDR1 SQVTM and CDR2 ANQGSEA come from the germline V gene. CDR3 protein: CSVVDRGNQPQHF. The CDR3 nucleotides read TGCAGCGTCGTAGACAGAGGTAATCAGCCCCAGCATTTT.

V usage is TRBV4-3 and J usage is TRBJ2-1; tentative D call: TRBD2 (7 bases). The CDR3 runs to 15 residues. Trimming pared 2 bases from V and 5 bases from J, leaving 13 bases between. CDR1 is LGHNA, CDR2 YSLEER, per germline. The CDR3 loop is CASSQRGGPHNEQFF. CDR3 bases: TGCGCCAGCAGCCAAAGGGGGGGGCCCCACAATGAGCAGTTCTTC.

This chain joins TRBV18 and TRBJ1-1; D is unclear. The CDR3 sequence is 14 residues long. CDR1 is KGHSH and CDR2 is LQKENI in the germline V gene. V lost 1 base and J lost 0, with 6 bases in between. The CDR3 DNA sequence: TGTGCCAGCTCACCACGGCTCATGAACACTGAAGCTTTCTTT. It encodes CASSPRLMNTEAFF.

CDR3 sequence reads: CASSLRETSGYTF. CDR3 coding DNA: TGTGCCAGCAGCTTAAGGGAGACTTCTGGCTACACCTTC. The chain uses TRBV7-2 and TRBJ1-2; no clear D. This CDR3 has 13 residues. The germline CDR1 and CDR2 sequences are SGHTA and FQGNSA. V gave up 2 bases and J gave up 7 bases, with 11 bases separating them.

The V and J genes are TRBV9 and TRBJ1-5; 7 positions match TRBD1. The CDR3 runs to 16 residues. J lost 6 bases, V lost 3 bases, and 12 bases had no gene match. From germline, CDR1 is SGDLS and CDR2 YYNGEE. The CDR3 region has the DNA TGTGCCAGCAGCGCAGGGGGAAGGGGGCTGGGTCAGCCCCAGCATTTT. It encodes CASSAGGRGLGQPQHF.

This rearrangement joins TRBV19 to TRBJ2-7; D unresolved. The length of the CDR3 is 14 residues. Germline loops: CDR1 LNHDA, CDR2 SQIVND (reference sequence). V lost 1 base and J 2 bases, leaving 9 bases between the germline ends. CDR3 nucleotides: TGTGCCAGTAGTATAGGCGGCTTGGCCTACGAGCAGTACTTC. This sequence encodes CASSIGGLAYEQYF.

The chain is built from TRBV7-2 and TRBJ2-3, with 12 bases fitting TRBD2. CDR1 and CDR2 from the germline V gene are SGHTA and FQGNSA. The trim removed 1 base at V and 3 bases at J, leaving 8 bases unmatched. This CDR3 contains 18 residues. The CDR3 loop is CASSLVASGGAGTDTQYF. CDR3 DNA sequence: TGTGCCAGCAGCTTAGTAGCTAGCGGGGGGGCTGGGACAGATACGCAGTATTTT.

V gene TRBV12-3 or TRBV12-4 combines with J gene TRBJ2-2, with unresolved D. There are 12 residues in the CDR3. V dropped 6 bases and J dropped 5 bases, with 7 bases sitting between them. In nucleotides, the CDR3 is TGTGCCAGCAGCCCATCAACCGGGGAGCTGTTTTTT. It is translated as CASSPSTGELFF.

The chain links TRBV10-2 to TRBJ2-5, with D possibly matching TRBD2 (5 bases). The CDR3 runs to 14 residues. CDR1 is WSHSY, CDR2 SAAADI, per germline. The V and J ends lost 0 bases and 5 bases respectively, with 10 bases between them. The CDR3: CASSESDPGETQYF. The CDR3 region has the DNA TGCGCCAGCAGTGAGTCGGACCCGGGGGAGACCCAGTACTTC.

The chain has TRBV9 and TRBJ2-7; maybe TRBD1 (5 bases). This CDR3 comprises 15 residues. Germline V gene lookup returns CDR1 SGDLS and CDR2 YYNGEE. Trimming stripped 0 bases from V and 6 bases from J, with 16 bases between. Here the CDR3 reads CASSVGGWNLAEQYF. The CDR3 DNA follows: TGTGCCAGCAGCGTAGGGGGCTGGAACTTGGCCGAGCAGTACTTC.

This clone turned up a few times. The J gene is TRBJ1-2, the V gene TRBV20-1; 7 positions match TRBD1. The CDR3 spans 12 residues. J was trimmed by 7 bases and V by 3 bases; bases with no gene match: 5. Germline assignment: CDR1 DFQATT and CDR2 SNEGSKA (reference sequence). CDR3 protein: CSASVRGTGYTF. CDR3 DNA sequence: TGCAGTGCTAGTGTCAGGGGGACTGGCTACACCTTC.

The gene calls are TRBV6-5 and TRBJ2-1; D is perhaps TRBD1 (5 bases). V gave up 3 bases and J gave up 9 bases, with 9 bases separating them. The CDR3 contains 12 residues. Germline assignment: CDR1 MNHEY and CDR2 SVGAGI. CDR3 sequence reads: CASSYQGGEQFF. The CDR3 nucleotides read TGTGCCAGCAGTTATCAGGGCGGTGAGCAGTTCTTC.

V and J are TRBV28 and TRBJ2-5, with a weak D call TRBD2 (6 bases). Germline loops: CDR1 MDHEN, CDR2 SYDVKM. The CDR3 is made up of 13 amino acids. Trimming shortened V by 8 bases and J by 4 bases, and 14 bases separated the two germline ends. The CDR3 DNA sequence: TGTGCCAGCCGGGGGAGAGCGAGAGAGACCCAGTACTTC. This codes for CASRGRARETQYF.

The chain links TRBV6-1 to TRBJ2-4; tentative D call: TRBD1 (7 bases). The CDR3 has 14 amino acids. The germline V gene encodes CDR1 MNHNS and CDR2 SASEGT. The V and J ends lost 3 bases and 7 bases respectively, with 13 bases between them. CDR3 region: CASSETRGPNIQYF. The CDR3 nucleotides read TGTGCCAGCAGTGAGACTAGGGGGCCTAACATTCAGTACTTC.

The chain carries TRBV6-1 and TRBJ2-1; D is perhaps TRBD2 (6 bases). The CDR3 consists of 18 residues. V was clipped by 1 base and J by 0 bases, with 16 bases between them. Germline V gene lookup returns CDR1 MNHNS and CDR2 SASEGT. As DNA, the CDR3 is TGTGCCAGCAGTGAAGTTAGCGGACAACCAAGCTCCTACAATGAGCAGTTCTTC. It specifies CASSEVSGQPSSYNEQFF.

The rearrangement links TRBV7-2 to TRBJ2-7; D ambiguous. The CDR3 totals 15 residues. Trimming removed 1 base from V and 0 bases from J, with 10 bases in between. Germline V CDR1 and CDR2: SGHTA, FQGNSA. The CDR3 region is CASSLGRRSSYEQYF. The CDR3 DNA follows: TGTGCCAGCAGCTTAGGACGTAGGAGCTCCTACGAGCAGTACTTC.

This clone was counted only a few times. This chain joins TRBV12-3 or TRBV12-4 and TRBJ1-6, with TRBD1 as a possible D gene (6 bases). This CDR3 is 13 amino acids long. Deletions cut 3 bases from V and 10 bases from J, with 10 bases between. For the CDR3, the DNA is TGTGCCAGCAGTTTTAACAGGGAATCACCCCTCCACTTT. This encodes CASSFNRESPLHF.